This T cell receptor beta chain came from a study of shared clonotypes between healthy human individuals. Per the original data handling: Owing to the provision of junction-only sequences devoid of quality scores by immunoSEQ, filtering differed. Only in-frame clones appear in the TCRdb table, and some are missing; sequencing was by immunoSEQ multiplex PCR. Clone size and V and J calls were adopted from that table, with D and trimming inferred from the DNA. The sample shows roughly 2.5 million clones, more than 80% of them seen only once. Overall study results and limits: Generation of non-shared clonotypes was less probable than generation of clonotypes shared by all four donors.

CD45RA+ naive and CD45RA-negative memory subsets were separated from CD4+ cells. Remarks on this clone: Its antigen is undetermined.

Sequencing used naive CD4+ T cells sorted from blood. Subset described: CD45RA+ positively selected. The sequence was obtained from a young man in good health.

The CDR3 protein is CASSLALRGVGYTF. CDR3 bases: TGCGCCAGCAGCTTGGCCCTCCGGGGCGTCGGCTACACCTTC. The V gene is TRBV5-1, the J gene TRBJ1-2; perhaps TRBD1 as D (5 bases). The CDR3 consists of 14 residues. V gave up 0 bases and J gave up 8 bases, with 14 bases separating them. Per germline, CDR1 SGHRS and CDR2 YFSETQ. Combining the CDR3 with reference TRBV5-1 and TRBJ1-2 gives the whole variable domain KAGVTQTPRYLIKTRGQQVTLSCSPISGHRSVSWYQQTPGQGLQFLFEYFSETQRNKGNFPGRFSGRQFSNSRSEMNVSTLELGDSALYLCASSLALRGVGYTFGSGTRLTVV.